This T cell receptor beta chain stems from a study of shared T cell receptors in the human thymus. Repertoires were generated with immunoSEQ multiplex PCR, while TCRdb's copy carries only in-frame clones and drops some. The data contain approximately 490,000 clones, around 78% of them seen just once; the ten biggest clones take up roughly 0.013%. V dropped 3 bases and J dropped 3; count of bases not matched to a gene: 14. CDR1 and CDR2 from the germline V gene are MDHEN and SYDVKM. The CDR3 is 18 residues long. The same specimen was also included in a second study, on human thymus T cells. That work adds: Donation came from healthy Finnish infants having corrective surgery for congenital heart defects. Resections that were taken during corrective heart surgery supplied the thymus tissue. Use of V and J genes seemed skewed within the thymic and blood repertoires. Related work found strong thymic repertoire overlap between unrelated individuals.

The source is a boy under two years old with a congenital heart defect. The chain carries TRBV28 and TRBJ2-1; TRBD2 matches 7 bases. Sequencing was performed on thymocytes. The CDR3 DNA reads TGTGCCAGCAGTTTCCCCCCCGAGGAGCGGGAAAGCTACAATGAGCAGTTCTTC. Protein: CASSFPPEERESYNEQFF.